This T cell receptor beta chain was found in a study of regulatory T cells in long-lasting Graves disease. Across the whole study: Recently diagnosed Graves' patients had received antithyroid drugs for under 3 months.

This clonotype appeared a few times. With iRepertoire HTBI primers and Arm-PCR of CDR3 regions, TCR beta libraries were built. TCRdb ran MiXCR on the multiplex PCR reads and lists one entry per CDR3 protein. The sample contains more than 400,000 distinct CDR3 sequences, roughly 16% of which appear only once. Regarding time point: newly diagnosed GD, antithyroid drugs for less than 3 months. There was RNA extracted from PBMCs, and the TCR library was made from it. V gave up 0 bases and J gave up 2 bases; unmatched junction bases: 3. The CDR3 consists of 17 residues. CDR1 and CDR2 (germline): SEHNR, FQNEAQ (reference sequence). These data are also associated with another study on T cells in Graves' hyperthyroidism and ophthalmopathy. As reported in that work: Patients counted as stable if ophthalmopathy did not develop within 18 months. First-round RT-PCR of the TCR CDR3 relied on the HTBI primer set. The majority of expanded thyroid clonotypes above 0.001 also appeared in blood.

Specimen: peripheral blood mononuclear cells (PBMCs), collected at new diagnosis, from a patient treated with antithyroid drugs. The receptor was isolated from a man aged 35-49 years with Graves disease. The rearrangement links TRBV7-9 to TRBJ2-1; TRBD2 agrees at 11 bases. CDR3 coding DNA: TGTGCCAGCAGCTTAGCGCAGACTAGCGGGGCCTACAATGAGCAGTTCTTC. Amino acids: CASSLAQTSGAYNEQFF.